This is a list of T cell receptor beta chains from one sample in a study of blood T cell repertoires in COVID-19. Generated by immunoSEQ multiplex PCR, the TCRdb table keeps only in-frame clones and is missing some. This sample yields 65,000 to 80,000 clones, of which around 91% are seen a single time; around 5.4% belongs to the top ten. The sample consisted of peripheral blood. The source is a human donor in a cohort sampled during active COVID-19. Each CDR3 is given with its conserved first and last residue. The order of the fields is D gene, clone size, V gene, J gene, CDR3 DNA, CDR3 protein. D genes are given only for firm matches. Size tells how often a clone was seen (once, few, many) or the class of an expanded clone, and some rows leave it out.

NA	NA	TRBV7-6	TRBJ2-2	TGTGCCAGCAGCTTAGTCGCGGGGGCAACGAACACCGGGGAGCTGTTTTTT	CASSLVAGATNTGELFF
NA	NA	TRBV7-2	TRBJ1-4	TGTGCCAGCAGCTTAGGAGGGGGTTGGGAAAAACTGTTTTTT	CASSLGGGWEKLFF
NA	NA	TRBV19	TRBJ1-1	TGTGCCAGTAAGGTCAGGGTACGCACTGAAGCTTTCTTT	CASKVRVRTEAFF
TRBD2	NA	TRBV4-3	TRBJ2-7	TGCGCCAGCAGCCAAGGCGGGGGGGCGTCCTACGAGCAGTACTTC	CASSQGGGASYEQYF
TRBD1	once	TRBV10-2	TRBJ1-1	TGCGCCAGCAGAGGTCAGGGGGCCGTCGGGACTGAAGCTTTCTTT	CASRGQGAVGTEAFF
NA	NA	TRBV11-2	TRBJ1-6	TGTGCCAGCAGCTTAGGACAGTCGACATGGGCACCCCTCCACTTT	CASSLGQSTWAPLHF
TRBD2	NA	TRBV19	TRBJ2-1	TGTGCCAGTAGTATAAGTGCGGGGGGCGCAGGAAATGAGCAGTTCTTC	CASSISAGGAGNEQFF
TRBD2	once	TRBV5-4	TRBJ2-3	TGTGCCAGCAGCTTTGGGACTAGCGGGGGTACTAGCACAGATACGCAGTATTTT	CASSFGTSGGTSTDTQYF
TRBD1	once	TRBV18	TRBJ1-4	TGTGCCAGCTCACCGGGACAGGGGAATGAAAAACTGTTTTTT	CASSPGQGNEKLFF
TRBD1	once	TRBV5-1	TRBJ2-3	TGCGCCACCACGGACAGGGTGACAGATACGCAGTATTTT	CATTDRVTDTQYF
TRBD1	NA	TRBV12-3/TRBV12-4	TRBJ2-5	TGTGCCAGCAGTCCCGGACAGGAAGAGACCCAGTACTTC	CASSPGQEETQYF
NA	NA	TRBV11-2	TRBJ2-7	TGTGCCAGCAGCTTAGAAAGGGGACTGAGTCGCGAGCAGTACTTC	CASSLERGLSREQYF
TRBD2	NA	TRBV7-6	TRBJ2-7	TGTGCCAGCAGCTTAGCTGGTCTAGCGGGGGGTAACTACGAGCAGTACTTC	CASSLAGLAGGNYEQYF
TRBD1	NA	TRBV18	TRBJ2-7	TGTGCCAGCTCACCTGCCGGGACAGGGGGTTACGAGCAGTACTTC	CASSPAGTGGYEQYF